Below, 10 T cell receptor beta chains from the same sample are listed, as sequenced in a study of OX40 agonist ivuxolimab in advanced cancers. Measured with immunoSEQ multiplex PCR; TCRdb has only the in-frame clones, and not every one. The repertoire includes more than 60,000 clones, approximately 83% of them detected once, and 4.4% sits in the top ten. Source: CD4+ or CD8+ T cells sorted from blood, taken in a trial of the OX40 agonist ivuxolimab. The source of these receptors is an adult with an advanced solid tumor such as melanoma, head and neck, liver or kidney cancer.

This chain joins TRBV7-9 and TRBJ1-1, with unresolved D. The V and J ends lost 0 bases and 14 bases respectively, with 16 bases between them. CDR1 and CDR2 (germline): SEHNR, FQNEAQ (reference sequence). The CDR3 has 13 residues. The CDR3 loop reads CASSLAPSISGFF. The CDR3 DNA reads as TGTGCCAGCAGCTTAGCTCCCTCGATTAGTGGCTTCTTT.

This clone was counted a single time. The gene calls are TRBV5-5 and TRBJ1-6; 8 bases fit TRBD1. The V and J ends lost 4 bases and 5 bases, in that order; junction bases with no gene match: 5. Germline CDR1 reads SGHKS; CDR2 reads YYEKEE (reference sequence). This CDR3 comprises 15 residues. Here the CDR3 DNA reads TGTGCCAGCAGCCCCCAGGGACAGGATAATTCACCCCTCCACTTT. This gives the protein CASSPQGQDNSPLHF.

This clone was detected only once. CDR3 sequence: CASSKTLSRQSRANVLTF. The CDR3 DNA follows: TGTGCCAGCAGCAAAACTCTATCTCGACAAAGTCGGGCCAACGTCCTGACTTTC. This chain joins TRBV11-3 and TRBJ2-6; D remains unclear. Germline assignment: CDR1 SGHNT and CDR2 YENEEA. Deletions cut 5 bases from V and 5 bases from J, with 22 bases between. The CDR3 covers 18 residues.

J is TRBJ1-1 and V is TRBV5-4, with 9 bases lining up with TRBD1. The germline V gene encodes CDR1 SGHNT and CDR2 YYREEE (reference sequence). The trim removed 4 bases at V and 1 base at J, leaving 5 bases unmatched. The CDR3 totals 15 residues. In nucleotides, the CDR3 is TGTGCCAGCAGCACGGGACAGGGCGAGAACACTGAAGCTTTCTTT. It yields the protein CASSTGQGENTEAFF.

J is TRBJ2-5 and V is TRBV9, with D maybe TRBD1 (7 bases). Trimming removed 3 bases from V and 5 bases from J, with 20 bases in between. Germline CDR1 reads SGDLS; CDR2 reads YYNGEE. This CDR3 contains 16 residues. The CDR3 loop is CASSAGTEQAGETQYF. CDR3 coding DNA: TGTGCCAGCAGCGCAGGGACAGAGCAGGCGGGGGAGACCCAGTACTTC.

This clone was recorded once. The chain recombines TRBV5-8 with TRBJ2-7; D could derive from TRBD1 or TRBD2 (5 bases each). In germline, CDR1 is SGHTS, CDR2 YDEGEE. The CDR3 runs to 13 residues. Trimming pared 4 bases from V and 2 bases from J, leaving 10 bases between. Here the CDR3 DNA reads TGTGCCAGCAGCACGAGGGGTCCCTACGAGCAGTACTTC. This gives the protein CASSTRGPYEQYF.

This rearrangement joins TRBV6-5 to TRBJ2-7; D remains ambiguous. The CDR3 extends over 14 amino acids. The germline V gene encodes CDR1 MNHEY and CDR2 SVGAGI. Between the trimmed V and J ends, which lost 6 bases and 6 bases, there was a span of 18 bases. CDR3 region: CASRSRRTFIEQYF. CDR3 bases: TGTGCCAGCAGGTCCAGACGTACGTTTATCGAGCAGTACTTC.

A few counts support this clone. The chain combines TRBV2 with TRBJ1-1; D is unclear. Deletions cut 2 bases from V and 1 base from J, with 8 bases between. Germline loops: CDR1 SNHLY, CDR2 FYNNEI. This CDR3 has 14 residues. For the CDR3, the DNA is TGTGCCAGCAGTGAAAGATGGAGGAACACTGAAGCTTTCTTT. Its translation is CASSERWRNTEAFF. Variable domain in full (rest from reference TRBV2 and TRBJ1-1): EPEVTQTPSHQVTQMGQEVILRCVPISNHLYFYWYRQILGQKVEFLVSFYNNEISEKSEIFDDQFSVERPDGSNFTLKIRSTKLEDSAMYFCASSERWRNTEAFFGQGTRLTVV.

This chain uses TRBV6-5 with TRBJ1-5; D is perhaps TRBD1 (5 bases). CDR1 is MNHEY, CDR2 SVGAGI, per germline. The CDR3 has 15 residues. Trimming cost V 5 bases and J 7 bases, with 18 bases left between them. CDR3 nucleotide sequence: TGTGCCAGCAGTGCGCGCCCTACCGGGGGGCAGCCCCAGCATTTT. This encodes CASSARPTGGQPQHF.

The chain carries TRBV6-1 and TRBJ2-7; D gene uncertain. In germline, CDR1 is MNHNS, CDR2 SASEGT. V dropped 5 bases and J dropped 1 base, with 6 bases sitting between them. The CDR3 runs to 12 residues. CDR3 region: CASSLQSYEQYF. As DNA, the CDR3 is TGTGCCAGCAGTTTGCAGTCCTACGAGCAGTACTTC.